The 6 T cell receptor beta chains in this list originate from one sample, sequenced in a study of T cell responses to AZD1222 COVID-19 vaccine. TCRdb keeps only in-frame clones here, not all; method: immunoSEQ multiplex PCR. The sample contains roughly 100,000 clones, 89% of which appear only once. Sequences were derived from peripheral blood, sampled on day 0 of AZD1222 vaccination. Receptor source: an adult in good health.

This clone has a handful of counts. This chain connects TRBV4-3 to TRBJ1-6; D is uncertain. This CDR3 has 15 residues. Germline V gene sequence: CDR1 LGHNA, CDR2 YSLEER. V gave up 4 bases and J gave up 7 bases, with 14 bases separating them. The CDR3: CASSLLTGDNSPLHF. The CDR3 region has the DNA TGCGCCAGCAGCCTGCTAACGGGCGACAATTCACCCCTCCACTTT.

This clone was observed once. The rearrangement uses TRBV3-1 (or the pseudogene TRBV3-2) and TRBJ1-6, with 8 bases aligning to TRBD1. The germline CDR1 and CDR2 sequences are LGHDT and YNNKEL (reference sequence). The V gene end was trimmed by 5 bases and the J gene end by 4 bases; junction bases not matched to a gene: 7. The CDR3 is made up of 16 amino acids. The CDR3 region has the DNA TGTGCCAGCAGCGCCTCAGGGGGCGTTTATAATTCACCCCTCCACTTT. Translation gives CASSASGGVYNSPLHF.

This clone was counted a single time. The chain joins TRBV5-5 to TRBJ1-6, with D hard to call. Trimming cost V 5 bases and J 7 bases, with 19 bases left between them. The CDR3 extends over 16 amino acids. Germline CDR1 is SGHKS and CDR2 is YYEKEE (reference sequence). The CDR3 loop is CASSSPTHGINSPLHF. Written as DNA, the CDR3 is TGTGCCAGCAGTTCCCCTACGCACGGTATCAATTCACCCCTCCACTTT. Based on the CDR3 plus reference TRBV5-5 and TRBJ1-6, the full variable domain is DAGVTQSPTHLIKTRGQQVTLRCSPISGHKSVSWYQQVLGQGPQFIFQYYEKEERGRGNFPDRFSARQFPNYSSELNVNALLLGDSALYLCASSSPTHGINSPLHFGNGTRLTVT.

V and J are TRBV9 and TRBJ2-5; no clear D. The ends were cut back, 0 bases at V and 2 bases at J, with 8 bases in the middle. The CDR3 is 14 residues long. Germline CDR1 SGDLS, CDR2 YYNGEE. The chain's CDR3 is CASSVGPSQETQYF. CDR3 sequence (DNA): TGTGCCAGCAGCGTAGGGCCCTCACAAGAGACCCAGTACTTC.

This clone was observed a few times. This chain joins TRBV29-1 and TRBJ1-1; D remains unclear. Trimming took off 1 base at V and 3 bases at J, with 9 bases between the two ends. The CDR3 is made up of 13 amino acids. The germline V gene encodes CDR1 SQVTM and CDR2 ANQGSEA. The CDR3 DNA is TGCAGCGTTGAAGGCGCGGGGTACACTGAAGCTTTCTTT. Residues: CSVEGAGYTEAFF.

The rearrangement joins TRBV19 to TRBJ1-5; TRBD1 matches 8 bases. V gave up 4 bases and J gave up 5 bases; unmatched junction bases: 1. Germline lookup yields CDR1 LNHDA and CDR2 SQIVND (reference sequence). The CDR3 totals 13 residues. Written as DNA, the CDR3 is TGTGCCAGTAGTAAGACAGGGGATCAGCCCCAGCATTTT. This gives the protein CASSKTGDQPQHF. Based on the CDR3 plus reference TRBV19 and TRBJ1-5, the full variable domain is DGGITQSPKYLFRKEGQNVTLSCEQNLNHDAMYWYRQDPGQGLRLIYYSQIVNDFQKGDIAEGYSVSREKKESFPLTVTSAQKNPTAFYLCASSKTGDQPQHFGDGTRLSIL.